A selection of T cell receptor beta chains follows, all from one sample in a study of regulatory T cells in long-lasting Graves disease. TCRdb called the multiplex PCR reads again in MiXCR, with one record for every CDR3 protein. The sample has a few hundred thousand distinct CDR3 sequences; about 20% are singletons. Material: peripheral blood mononuclear cells (PBMCs), obtained when the disease was refractory, from a patient treated with antithyroid drugs. The receptor source for this set is a female donor with Graves disease. CDR3s include the opening cysteine and the closing phenylalanine or tryptophan. Each record gives: J gene, D gene, clone size, V gene, CDR3 DNA, CDR3 protein. The D gene is left open where the match is weak. Clone size appears in some rows only: once, few, many, or a class for an expanded clone.

j_call: TRBJ1-5; d_call: -; clone_size: -; v_call: TRBV4-3; cdr3_nt: TGCGCCAGCAGCCAAGAAAAGGGAAGGCAGCCCCAGCATTTT; cdr3_aa: CASSQEKGRQPQHF
j_call: TRBJ1-1; d_call: TRBD1; clone_size: -; v_call: TRBV7-9; cdr3_nt: TGTGCCAGCAGCTTAAGCCAGGGGGGACACACTGAAGCTTTCTTT; cdr3_aa: CASSLSQGGHTEAFF
j_call: TRBJ1-1; d_call: -; clone_size: -; v_call: TRBV29-1; cdr3_nt: TGCAGCGTTGATGGGGGCATGAACACTGAAGCTTTCTTT; cdr3_aa: CSVDGGMNTEAFF
j_call: TRBJ2-7; d_call: TRBD1; clone_size: few; v_call: TRBV7-9; cdr3_nt: TGTGCCAGCAGCTCCCCTAGGGCAGGGGGCTACGAGCAGTACTTC; cdr3_aa: CASSSPRAGGYEQYF
j_call: TRBJ2-5; d_call: -; clone_size: many; v_call: TRBV27; cdr3_nt: TGTGCCAGCAAGCCCAAAGGGGCGTACCAAGAGACCCAGTACTTC; cdr3_aa: CASKPKGAYQETQYF
j_call: TRBJ1-5; d_call: TRBD1; clone_size: few; v_call: TRBV28; cdr3_nt: TGTGCCAGCAGTTTGGGGACAGGGAGTTGGAGTCAGCCCCAGCATTTT; cdr3_aa: CASSLGTGSWSQPQHF
j_call: TRBJ2-1; d_call: TRBD1; clone_size: -; v_call: TRBV28; cdr3_nt: TGTGCCAGCAGAACAGGGGTTTACTCGTTCTTC; cdr3_aa: CASRTGVYSFF
j_call: TRBJ2-5; d_call: TRBD1; clone_size: few; v_call: TRBV5-4; cdr3_nt: TGTGCCAGCAGCTTGGAGGGGGCCCACCAAGAGACCCAGTACTTC; cdr3_aa: CASSLEGAHQETQYF
j_call: TRBJ2-2; d_call: -; clone_size: -; v_call: TRBV20-1; cdr3_nt: TGCAGTGCTGCATACCAGCGGAACACCGGGGAGCTGTTTTTT; cdr3_aa: CSAAYQRNTGELFF
j_call: TRBJ1-1; d_call: -; clone_size: -; v_call: TRBV10-3; cdr3_nt: TGTGCCATCAGTGATCAGGTTACGGAGAAGACTGAAGCTTTCTTT; cdr3_aa: CAISDQVTEKTEAFF
j_call: TRBJ2-7; d_call: -; clone_size: few; v_call: TRBV27; cdr3_nt: TGTGCCAGCAGTTGGAGTAGTTCGCCCTCCTACGAGCAGTACTTC; cdr3_aa: CASSWSSSPSYEQYF
j_call: TRBJ2-7; d_call: TRBD2; clone_size: few; v_call: TRBV10-3; cdr3_nt: TGTGCCATCAGTGATATAGGGACTAGCGGGACAAGCCGAGCCTACGAGCAGTACTTC; cdr3_aa: CAISDIGTSGTSRAYEQYF
j_call: TRBJ2-7; d_call: TRBD1; clone_size: few; v_call: TRBV4-1; cdr3_nt: TGTGCCAGCAGCCAAGCCGGGACAGGGACCTACGAGCAGTACTTC; cdr3_aa: CASSQAGTGTYEQYF
j_call: TRBJ1-2; d_call: TRBD1; clone_size: few; v_call: TRBV6-1; cdr3_nt: TGTGCCAGCAGTCACGACAGGGTCGATATCTATGGCTACACCTTC; cdr3_aa: CASSHDRVDIYGYTF
j_call: TRBJ1-2; d_call: -; clone_size: many; v_call: TRBV3-1; cdr3_nt: TGTGCCAGCAGCCCCGGGACCGCGGTCCTCGGCTACACCTTC; cdr3_aa: CASSPGTAVLGYTF
j_call: TRBJ2-2; d_call: -; clone_size: few; v_call: TRBV5-1; cdr3_nt: TGCGCCAGCAGCTCACTAAACGCGAACACCGGGGAGCTGTTTTTT; cdr3_aa: CASSSLNANTGELFF
j_call: TRBJ1-1; d_call: -; clone_size: -; v_call: TRBV7-8; cdr3_nt: TGTGCCAGCAGCTTAGCGGGGGACGGATTAGGGACTGAAGCTTTCTTT; cdr3_aa: CASSLAGDGLGTEAFF
j_call: TRBJ1-1; d_call: -; clone_size: -; v_call: TRBV2; cdr3_nt: TGTGCCAGCAGTGAGGTCGCTGAAGCTTTCTTT; cdr3_aa: CASSEVAEAFF
j_call: TRBJ1-2; d_call: -; clone_size: few; v_call: TRBV10-3; cdr3_nt: TGTGCCATCAGTGAGTCGGGGTGGCAGGCCCTCGATGGCTACACCTTC; cdr3_aa: CAISESGWQALDGYTF
j_call: TRBJ1-5; d_call: -; clone_size: few; v_call: TRBV28; cdr3_nt: TGTGCCAGCAGTTTGGTTGGGGGGCGACTTCAGCCCCAGCATTTT; cdr3_aa: CASSLVGGRLQPQHF
j_call: TRBJ2-7; d_call: TRBD1; clone_size: -; v_call: TRBV6-1; cdr3_nt: TGTGCCAGCAGCTATCAGGGGGCGGACTACGAGCAGTACTTC; cdr3_aa: CASSYQGADYEQYF
j_call: TRBJ2-7; d_call: -; clone_size: few; v_call: TRBV7-9; cdr3_nt: TGTGCCAGCAGCCGGACAGCCGACGAGCAGTACTTC; cdr3_aa: CASSRTADEQYF
j_call: TRBJ1-2; d_call: -; clone_size: -; v_call: TRBV20-1; cdr3_nt: TGCAGTGCTAGTGACTTAACTAACTATGGCTACACCTTC; cdr3_aa: CSASDLTNYGYTF
j_call: TRBJ2-5; d_call: TRBD2; clone_size: few; v_call: TRBV19; cdr3_nt: TGTGCCAGTAGTATAGGACTAGCGGAGACCCAGTACTTC; cdr3_aa: CASSIGLAETQYF
j_call: TRBJ2-1; d_call: TRBD2; clone_size: -; v_call: TRBV7-2; cdr3_nt: TGTGCCAGCAGTCCGGGACTAGCGGGAGACAAGTTCTTC; cdr3_aa: CASSPGLAGDKFF
j_call: TRBJ2-7; d_call: -; clone_size: few; v_call: TRBV30; cdr3_nt: TGTGCCTGGAGTGGACGGGGGGCCTCCTACGAGCAGTACTTC; cdr3_aa: CAWSGRGASYEQYF
j_call: TRBJ2-6; d_call: TRBD1; clone_size: many; v_call: TRBV2; cdr3_nt: TGTGCCAGCAGGGACAGGGGGCTGGGGGCCAACGTCCTGACTTTC; cdr3_aa: CASRDRGLGANVLTF
j_call: TRBJ2-5; d_call: -; clone_size: -; v_call: TRBV5-6; cdr3_nt: TGTGCCAGCACCTACCCGGGACTTCAAGAGACCCAGTACTTC; cdr3_aa: CASTYPGLQETQYF
j_call: TRBJ2-5; d_call: -; clone_size: -; v_call: TRBV5-1; cdr3_nt: TGCGCCAGCAGATGGACGGACCAAGAGACCCAGTACTTC; cdr3_aa: CASRWTDQETQYF
j_call: TRBJ2-3; d_call: -; clone_size: -; v_call: TRBV6-2/TRBV6-3; cdr3_nt: TGTGCCAGCAGTGAAGTTGGGGGAGGGGGGGCAGATACGCAGTATTTT; cdr3_aa: CASSEVGGGGADTQYF
j_call: TRBJ1-1; d_call: -; clone_size: -; v_call: TRBV6-5; cdr3_nt: TGTGCCAGCAGTTACAACCTCTTAACAGGGAACACTGAAGCTTTCTTT; cdr3_aa: CASSYNLLTGNTEAFF